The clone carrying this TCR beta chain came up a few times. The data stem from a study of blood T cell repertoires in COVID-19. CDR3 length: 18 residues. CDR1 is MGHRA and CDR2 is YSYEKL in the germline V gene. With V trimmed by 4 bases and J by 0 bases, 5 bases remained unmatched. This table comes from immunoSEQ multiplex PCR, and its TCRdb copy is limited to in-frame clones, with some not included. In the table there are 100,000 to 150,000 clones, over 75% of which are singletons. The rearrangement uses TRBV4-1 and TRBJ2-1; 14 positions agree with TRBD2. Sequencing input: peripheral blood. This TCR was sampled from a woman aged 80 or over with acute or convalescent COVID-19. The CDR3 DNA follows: TGCGCCAGCAGCCGGGGACTAGCGGGGGTGAGCTCCTACAATGAGCAGTTCTTC. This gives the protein CASSRGLAGVSSYNEQFF.